This is a list of T cell receptor beta chains from one sample in a study of cytomegalovirus exposure and HLA in healthy donors. Some clones are missing from TCRdb's copy, which holds only in-frame ones; the method was immunoSEQ multiplex PCR. The specimen's table records 70,000 or so clones. Sequenced material: PBMCs. The receptors were sampled from a man in his forties in good health and CMV-seronegative. CDR3s include the opening cysteine and the closing phenylalanine or tryptophan. Fields, in order: CDR3 protein, CDR3 DNA, D gene, V gene, J gene. D genes are given only for firm matches.

CASSLMGRVETQYF	TGTGCCAGCAGCTTAATGGGCAGGGTGGAGACCCAGTACTTC	NA	TRBV7-3	TRBJ2-5
CASSLTGDTEAFF	TGTGCCAGCAGCTTAACAGGGGACACTGAAGCTTTCTTT	NA	TRBV7-3	TRBJ1-1
CASSLQWGRQNTEAFF	TGTGCCAGCAGTCTGCAATGGGGGCGTCAGAACACTGAAGCTTTCTTT	NA	TRBV27	TRBJ1-1
CASSYSIGSADTQYF	TGTGCCAGCAGTTACTCTATCGGGTCCGCGGATACGCAGTATTTT	NA	TRBV6-5	TRBJ2-3
CASRAANEKLFF	TGTGCCAGTAGGGCGGCTAATGAAAAACTGTTTTTT	NA	TRBV19	TRBJ1-4
CASTPGRGGEQFF	TGTGCCAGCACCCCGGGGAGGGGAGGTGAGCAGTTCTTC	TRBD2	TRBV9	TRBJ2-1
CASSPGQTTSYEQYF	TGTGCCAGCAGCCCGGGACAGACGACCTCCTACGAGCAGTACTTC	TRBD1	TRBV7-8	TRBJ2-7
CASSPGLAAETQYF	TGTGCCAGCAGCCCGGGACTAGCGGCAGAGACCCAGTACTTC	TRBD2	TRBV6-1	TRBJ2-5
CASRERGGVDFGTLEFAYEQYF	TGCGCCAGCCGCGAGCGAGGCGGGGTGGATTTTGGAACTTTGGAATTCGCCTACGAGCAGTACTTC	NA	TRBV5-1	TRBJ2-7
CASRPDRPGNEQFF	TGTGCCAGCAGACCTGACAGGCCGGGGAATGAGCAGTTCTTC	NA	TRBV28	TRBJ2-1
CASTYDRREPQHF	TGTGCCAGCACCTACGACAGACGAGAGCCCCAGCATTTT	NA	TRBV6-6	TRBJ1-5
CASSHGGDTDTQYF	TGCGCCAGCAGCCACGGGGGAGACACAGATACGCAGTATTTT	NA	TRBV5-1	TRBJ2-3
CASSIQGTPLREAFF	TGTGCCAGCAGCATCCAAGGGACACCTCTCCGTGAAGCTTTCTTT	NA	TRBV7-8	TRBJ1-1
CASSQEEGGVRETQYF	TGCGCCAGCAGCCAAGAGGAGGGGGGGGTCCGAGAGACCCAGTACTTC	NA	TRBV4-1	TRBJ2-5
CASSLVVQDNSPLHF	TGTGCCAGCAGCTTAGTTGTACAGGATAATTCACCCCTCCACTTT	NA	TRBV7-8	TRBJ1-6
CASSLVQGAYEQYF	TGTGCCAGCAGCTTAGTACAGGGGGCTTACGAGCAGTACTTC	TRBD1	TRBV7-9	TRBJ2-7
CASSPGTSGGGETQYF	TGTGCCAGCAGCCCCGGGACTAGCGGGGGAGGAGAGACCCAGTACTTC	TRBD2	TRBV5-5	TRBJ2-5